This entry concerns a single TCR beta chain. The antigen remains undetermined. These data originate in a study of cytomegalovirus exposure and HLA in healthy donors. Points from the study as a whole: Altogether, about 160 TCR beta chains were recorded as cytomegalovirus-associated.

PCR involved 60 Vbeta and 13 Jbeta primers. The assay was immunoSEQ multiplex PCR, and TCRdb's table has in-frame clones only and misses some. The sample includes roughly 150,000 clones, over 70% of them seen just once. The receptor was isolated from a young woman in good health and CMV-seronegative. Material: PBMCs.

The CDR3 DNA reads TGTGCCAGCAGGCAAGCGGGGGCCACCGGGGAGCTGTTTTTT. This translates into CASRQAGATGELFF. This rearrangement joins TRBV25-1 to TRBJ2-2, with 8 bases lining up with TRBD2. After removal of 6 bases from V and 4 bases from J, the junction contained 4 bases not matched to a gene. CDR3 length equals 14 residues. Germline V lookup: CDR1 MGHDK, CDR2 SYGVNS.